Listed below are T cell receptor beta chains from one sample, sequenced in a study of cytomegalovirus exposure and HLA in healthy donors. The protocol was immunoSEQ multiplex PCR, while the TCRdb copy is restricted to in-frame clones and leaves out a portion. The sample lists about 140,000 clones; about 80% were seen once. The sequencing input was PBMCs. All receptors derive from a man aged 40-55 years in good health and CMV-seronegative. Each CDR3 is given with its conserved first and last residue. A D gene is named only where the DNA matches it firmly.

d_gene	len	v_gene	j_gene	CDR3nt	CDR3aa
.	15	TRBV13	TRBJ1-2	TGTGCCAGCAGCTCACCGGGGGGAGAGGACTATGGCTACACCTTC	CASSSPGGEDYGYTF
TRBD2	14	TRBV15	TRBJ2-5	TGTGCCACCTGTGCTGCGGGGGTAGGGGAGACCCAGTACTTC	CATCAAGVGETQYF
.	16	TRBV30	TRBJ1-6	TGTGCCTGGAGGGCCAGAGACACTTCCTATAATTCCCCCCTCCACTTT	CAWRARDTSYNSPLHF
.	12	TRBV28	TRBJ1-1	TGTGCCACACAGCTCCTGGCCACTGAAGCTTTCTTT	CATQLLATEAFF
TRBD1	16	TRBV19	TRBJ2-7	TGTGCCAGTAGTCCCCCCGGCGGACAGGGGGGGAACGAGCAGTACTTC	CASSPPGGQGGNEQYF
TRBD2	14	TRBV30	TRBJ2-7	TGTGCCTGGACCCTGGGGCTAGCGGGGGTCGAGCAGTACTTC	CAWTLGLAGVEQYF
TRBD1	14	TRBV9	TRBJ1-1	TGTGCCAGCAGCGTACAGGGGGGGAACACTGAAGCTTTCTTT	CASSVQGGNTEAFF
.	12	TRBV9	TRBJ2-3	TGTGCCAGCAGCGTACCCGGGGATACGCAGTATTTT	CASSVPGDTQYF
TRBD1	16	TRBV10-3	TRBJ1-3	TGTGCCATCAGCGACCGACAGGGGGCGACGGGAAACACCATATATTTT	CAISDRQGATGNTIYF
.	12	TRBV19	TRBJ1-5	TGTGCCAGCCGACAGGCCGATCAGCCCCAGCATTTT	CASRQADQPQHF
TRBD2	14	TRBV5-4	TRBJ2-5	TGTGCCAGCAGCCCGGGGGGAGGGCAAGAGACCCAGTACTTC	CASSPGGGQETQYF
TRBD1	14	TRBV11-2	TRBJ1-5	TGTGCCAGCAGCTGGACAGGGGGCAATCAGCCCCAGCATTTT	CASSWTGGNQPQHF
.	13	TRBV19	TRBJ2-5	TGTGCCAGTAGTATAGGACGGGGAGAGACCCAGTACTTC	CASSIGRGETQYF
TRBD2	16	TRBV10-2	TRBJ2-5	TGCGCCAGCACCCCGGGACTAGCGGGGGGGCGAGAGACCCAGTACTTC	CASTPGLAGGRETQYF
.	16	TRBV29-1	TRBJ2-3	TGCAGCGTTCCCCCTCGTTTGGGGGCTAGCACAGATACGCAGTATTTT	CSVPPRLGASTDTQYF
TRBD1	17	TRBV4-1	TRBJ2-2	TGCGCCAGCAGCCTACTGCCGGGACAGGGAGACACCGGGGAGCTGTTTTTT	CASSLLPGQGDTGELFF
.	15	TRBV9	TRBJ1-6	TGTGCCAGCAGCGAGGGAGGCCTCCCAAATTCACCCCTCCACTTT	CASSEGGLPNSPLHF